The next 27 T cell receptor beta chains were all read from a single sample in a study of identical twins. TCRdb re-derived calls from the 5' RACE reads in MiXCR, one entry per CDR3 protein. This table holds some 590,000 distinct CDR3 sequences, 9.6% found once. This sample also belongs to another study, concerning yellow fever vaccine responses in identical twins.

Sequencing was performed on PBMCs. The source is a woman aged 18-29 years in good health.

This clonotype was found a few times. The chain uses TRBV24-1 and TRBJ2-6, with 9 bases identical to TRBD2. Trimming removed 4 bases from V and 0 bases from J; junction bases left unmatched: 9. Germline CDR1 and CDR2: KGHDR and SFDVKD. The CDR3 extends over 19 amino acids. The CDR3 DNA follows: TGTGCCACCAGTGACACTGATAGCGGGAGCCGCTCTGGGGCCAACGTCCTGACTTTC. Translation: CATSDTDSGSRSGANVLTF.

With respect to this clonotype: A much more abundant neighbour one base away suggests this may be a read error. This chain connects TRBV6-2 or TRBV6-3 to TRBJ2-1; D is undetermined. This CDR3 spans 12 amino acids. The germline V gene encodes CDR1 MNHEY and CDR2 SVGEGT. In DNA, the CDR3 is TGTGATCTGGTGGTTAGCTTCCCTGAGCAGTTCTTC. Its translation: CDLVVSFPEQFF.

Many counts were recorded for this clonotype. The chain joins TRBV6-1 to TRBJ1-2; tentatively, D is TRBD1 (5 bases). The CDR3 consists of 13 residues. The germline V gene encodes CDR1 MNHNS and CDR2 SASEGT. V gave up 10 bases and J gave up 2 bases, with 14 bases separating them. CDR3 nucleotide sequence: TGTGCCACAAGGCCGACAGTGAACTATGGCTACACCTTC. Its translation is CATRPTVNYGYTF.

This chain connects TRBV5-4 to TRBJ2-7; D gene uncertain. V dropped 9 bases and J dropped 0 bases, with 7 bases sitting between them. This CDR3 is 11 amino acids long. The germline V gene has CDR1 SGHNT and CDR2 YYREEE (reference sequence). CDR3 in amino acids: CATDPSYEQYF. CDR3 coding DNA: TGTGCCACTGACCCCTCCTACGAGCAGTACTTC.

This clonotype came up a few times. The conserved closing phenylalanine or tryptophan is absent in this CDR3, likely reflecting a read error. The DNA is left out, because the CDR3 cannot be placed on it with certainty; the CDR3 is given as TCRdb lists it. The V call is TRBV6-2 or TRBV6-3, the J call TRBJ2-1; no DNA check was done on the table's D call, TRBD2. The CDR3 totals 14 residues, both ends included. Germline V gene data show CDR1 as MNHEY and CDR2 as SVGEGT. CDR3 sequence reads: CASSLLPGTSGREI.

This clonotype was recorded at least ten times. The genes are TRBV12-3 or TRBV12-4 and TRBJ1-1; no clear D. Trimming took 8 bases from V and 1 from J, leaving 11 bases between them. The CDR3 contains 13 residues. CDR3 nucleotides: TGTGCCAGCGGCAGCGACGCGAACACTGAAGCTTTCTTT. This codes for CASGSDANTEAFF.

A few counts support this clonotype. The CDR3 here is CATSRRGNTGELFF. CDR3 in DNA: TGTGCCACCAGCCGCCGCGGCAACACCGGGGAGCTGTTTTTT. V and J are TRBV15 and TRBJ2-2, with D unclear. Trimming shortened V by 5 bases and J by 2 bases, and 9 bases separated the two germline ends. Germline CDR1 is LNHNV and CDR2 is YYDKDF (reference sequence). The CDR3 has 14 residues.

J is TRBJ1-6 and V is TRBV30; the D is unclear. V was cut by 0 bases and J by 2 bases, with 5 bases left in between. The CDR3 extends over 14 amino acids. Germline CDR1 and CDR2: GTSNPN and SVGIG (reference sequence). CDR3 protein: CAWSVLPYNSPLHF. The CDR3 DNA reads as TGTGCCTGGAGTGTATTACCCTATAATTCACCCCTCCACTTT.

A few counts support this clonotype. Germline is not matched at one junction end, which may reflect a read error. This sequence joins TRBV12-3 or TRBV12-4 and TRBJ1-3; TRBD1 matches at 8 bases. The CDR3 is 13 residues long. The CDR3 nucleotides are TGTGCCAGCAGTTTTGACAGGGGAACCACCATATATTTT. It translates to CASSFDRGTTIYF.

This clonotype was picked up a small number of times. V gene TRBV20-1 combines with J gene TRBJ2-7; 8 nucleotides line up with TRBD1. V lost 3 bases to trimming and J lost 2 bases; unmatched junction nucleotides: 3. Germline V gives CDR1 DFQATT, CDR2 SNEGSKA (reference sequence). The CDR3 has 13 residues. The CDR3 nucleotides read TGCAGTGCTAGGGGACAGGACCCCTACGAGCAGTACTTC. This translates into CSARGQDPYEQYF.

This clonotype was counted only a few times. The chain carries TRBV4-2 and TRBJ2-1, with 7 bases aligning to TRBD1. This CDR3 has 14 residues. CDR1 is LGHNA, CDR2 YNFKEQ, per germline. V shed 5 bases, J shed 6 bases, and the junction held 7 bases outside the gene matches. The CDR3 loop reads CASSKWTGGNEQFF. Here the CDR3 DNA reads TGTGCCAGCAGCAAGTGGACAGGAGGCAATGAGCAGTTCTTC.

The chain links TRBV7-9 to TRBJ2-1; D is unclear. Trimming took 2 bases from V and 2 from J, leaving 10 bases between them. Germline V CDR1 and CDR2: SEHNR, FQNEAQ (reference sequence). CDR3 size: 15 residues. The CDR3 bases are TGTGCCAGCAGCTTATATCTTTCCCCCTACAATGAGCAGTTCTTC. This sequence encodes CASSLYLSPYNEQFF.

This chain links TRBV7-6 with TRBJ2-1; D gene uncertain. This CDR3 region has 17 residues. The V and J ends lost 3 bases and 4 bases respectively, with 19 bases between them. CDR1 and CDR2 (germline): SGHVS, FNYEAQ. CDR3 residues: CASSFRTQTKFYNEQFF. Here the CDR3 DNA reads TGTGCCAGCAGCTTTCGTACGCAGACCAAATTTTACAATGAGCAGTTCTTC.

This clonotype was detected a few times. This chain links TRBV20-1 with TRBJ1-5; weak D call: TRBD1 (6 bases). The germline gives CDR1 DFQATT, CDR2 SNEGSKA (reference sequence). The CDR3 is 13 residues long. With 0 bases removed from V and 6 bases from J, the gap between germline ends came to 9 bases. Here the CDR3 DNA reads TGCAGTGCTAGAGATATAGGGGGTCAGCCCCAGCATTTT. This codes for CSARDIGGQPQHF.

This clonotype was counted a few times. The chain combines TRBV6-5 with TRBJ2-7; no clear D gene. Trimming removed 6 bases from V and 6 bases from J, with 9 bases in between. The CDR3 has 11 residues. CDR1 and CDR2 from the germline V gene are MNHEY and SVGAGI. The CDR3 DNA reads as TGTGCCAGCAGGAAGACAACCGAGCAGTACTTC. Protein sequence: CASRKTTEQYF.

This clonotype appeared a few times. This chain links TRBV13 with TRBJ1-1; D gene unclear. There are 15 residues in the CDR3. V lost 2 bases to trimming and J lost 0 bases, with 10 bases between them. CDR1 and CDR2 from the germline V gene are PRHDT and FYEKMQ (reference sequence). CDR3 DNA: TGTGCCAGCAGCTTATTTCCACCCATGAACACTGAAGCTTTCTTT. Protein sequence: CASSLFPPMNTEAFF.

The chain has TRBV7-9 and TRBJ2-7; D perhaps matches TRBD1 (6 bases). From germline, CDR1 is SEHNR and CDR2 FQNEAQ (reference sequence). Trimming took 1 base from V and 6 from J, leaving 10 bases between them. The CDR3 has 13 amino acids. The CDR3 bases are TGTGCCAGCAGCTTAGGAGGGACACCCGAGCAGTACTTC. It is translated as CASSLGGTPEQYF.

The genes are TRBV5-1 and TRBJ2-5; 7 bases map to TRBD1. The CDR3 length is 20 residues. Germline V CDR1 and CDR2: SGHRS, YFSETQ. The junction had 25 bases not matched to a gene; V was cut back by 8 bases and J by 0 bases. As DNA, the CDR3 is TGCGCCAGTCCTTTGGTGGGACAGATAACTCTCCCGACCTACCAAGAGACCCAGTACTTC. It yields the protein CASPLVGQITLPTYQETQYF.

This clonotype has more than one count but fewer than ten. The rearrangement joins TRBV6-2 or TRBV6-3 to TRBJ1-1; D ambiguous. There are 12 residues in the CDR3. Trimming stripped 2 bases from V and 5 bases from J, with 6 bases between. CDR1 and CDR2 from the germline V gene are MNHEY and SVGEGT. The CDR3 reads CASSYMVTEAFF. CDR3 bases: TGTGCCAGCAGTTACATGGTGACTGAAGCTTTCTTT.

The CDR3 nucleotides are TGTGCCAGCATATCCCTCCGGGACAGGGATTGGGATGAGCAGTTCTTC. Translation gives CASISLRDRDWDEQFF. V usage is TRBV12-3 or TRBV12-4 and J usage is TRBJ2-1, with 9 bases fitting TRBD1. The length of the CDR3 is 16 residues. V was pared by 7 bases and J by 8 bases, with 15 bases of the junction left unmatched.

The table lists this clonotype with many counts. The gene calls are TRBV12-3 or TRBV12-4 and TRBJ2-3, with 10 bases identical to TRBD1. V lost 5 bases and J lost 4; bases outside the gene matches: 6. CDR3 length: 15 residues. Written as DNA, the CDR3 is TGTGCCAGCAGTCCCCGGGACAGGGGTTCAGATACGCAGTATTTT. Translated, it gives CASSPRDRGSDTQYF.

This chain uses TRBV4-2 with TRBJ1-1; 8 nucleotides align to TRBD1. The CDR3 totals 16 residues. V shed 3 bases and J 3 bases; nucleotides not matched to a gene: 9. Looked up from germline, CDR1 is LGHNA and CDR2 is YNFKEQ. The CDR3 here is CASSQDQGARDTEAFF. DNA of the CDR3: TGTGCCAGCAGCCAGGACCAGGGGGCGCGGGACACTGAAGCTTTCTTT.

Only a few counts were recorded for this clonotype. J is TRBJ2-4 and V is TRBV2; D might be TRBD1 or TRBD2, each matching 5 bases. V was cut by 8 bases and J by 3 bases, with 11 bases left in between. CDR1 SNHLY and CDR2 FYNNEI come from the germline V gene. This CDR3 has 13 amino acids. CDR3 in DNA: TGTGCCAGCTACTTGGGGGTCAAAAACATTCAGTACTTC. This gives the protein CASYLGVKNIQYF.

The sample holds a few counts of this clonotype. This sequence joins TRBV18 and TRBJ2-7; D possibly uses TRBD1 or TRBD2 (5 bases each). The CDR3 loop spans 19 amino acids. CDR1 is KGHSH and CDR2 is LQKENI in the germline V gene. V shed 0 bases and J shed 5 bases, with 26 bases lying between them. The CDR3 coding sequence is TGTGCCAGCTCACCACCGGGGACCGGCGTAGCTCGTTTCGGCCACGAGCAGTACTTC. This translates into CASSPPGTGVARFGHEQYF.

The CDR3 region is CASSKSGTTKETQYF. CDR3 bases: TGTGCCAGCAGTAAGTCCGGGACAACCAAAGAGACCCAGTACTTC. The chain has TRBV12-3 or TRBV12-4 and TRBJ2-5; D possibly corresponds to TRBD1 (6 bases). The CDR3 contains 15 residues. V dropped 5 bases and J dropped 3 bases, with 16 bases sitting between them.

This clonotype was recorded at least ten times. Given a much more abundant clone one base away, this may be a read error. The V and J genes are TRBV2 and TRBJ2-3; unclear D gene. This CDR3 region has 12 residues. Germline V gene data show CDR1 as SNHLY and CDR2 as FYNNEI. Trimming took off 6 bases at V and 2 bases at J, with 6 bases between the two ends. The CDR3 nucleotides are TGTGCCAGCAGACCAAACACAGATACGCAGTATTTT. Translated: CASRPNTDTQYF. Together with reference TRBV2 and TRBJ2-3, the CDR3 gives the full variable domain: EPEVTQTPSHQVTQMGQEVILRCVPISNHLYFYWYRQILGQKVEFLVSFYNNEISEKSEIFDDQFSVERPDGSNFTLKIRSTKLEDSAMYFCASRPNTDTQYFGPGTRLTVL.

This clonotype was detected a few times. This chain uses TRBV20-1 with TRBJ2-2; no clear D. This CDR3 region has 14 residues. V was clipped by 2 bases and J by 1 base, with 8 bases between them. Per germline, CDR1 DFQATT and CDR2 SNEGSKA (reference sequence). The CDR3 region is CSARFSLNTGELFF. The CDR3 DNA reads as TGCAGTGCTAGATTCTCTTTGAACACCGGGGAGCTGTTTTTT.